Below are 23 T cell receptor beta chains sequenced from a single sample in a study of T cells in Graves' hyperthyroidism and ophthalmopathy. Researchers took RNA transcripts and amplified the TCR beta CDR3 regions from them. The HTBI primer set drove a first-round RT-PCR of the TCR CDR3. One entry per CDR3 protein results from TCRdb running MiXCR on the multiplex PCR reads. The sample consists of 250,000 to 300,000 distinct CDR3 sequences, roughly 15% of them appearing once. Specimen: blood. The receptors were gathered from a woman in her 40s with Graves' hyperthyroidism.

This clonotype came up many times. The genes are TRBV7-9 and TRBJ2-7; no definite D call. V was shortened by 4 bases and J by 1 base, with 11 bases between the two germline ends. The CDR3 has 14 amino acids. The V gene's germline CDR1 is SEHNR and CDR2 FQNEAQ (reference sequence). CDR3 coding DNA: TGTGCCAGCAGCTCCTCTCTCAGGTCCTACGAGCAGTACTTC. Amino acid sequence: CASSSSLRSYEQYF.

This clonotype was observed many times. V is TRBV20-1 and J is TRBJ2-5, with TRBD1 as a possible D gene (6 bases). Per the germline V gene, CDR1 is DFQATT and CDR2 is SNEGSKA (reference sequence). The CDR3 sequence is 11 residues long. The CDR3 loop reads CSGQIEETQYF. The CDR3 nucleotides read TGCAGCGGACAGATAGAAGAGACCCAGTACTTC.

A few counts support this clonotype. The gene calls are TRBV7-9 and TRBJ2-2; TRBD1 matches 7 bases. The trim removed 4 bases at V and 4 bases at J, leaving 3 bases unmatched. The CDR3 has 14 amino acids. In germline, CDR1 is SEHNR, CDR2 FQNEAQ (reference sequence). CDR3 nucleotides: TGTGCCAGCAGCTCGGACAGGCTCACCGGGGAGCTGTTTTTT. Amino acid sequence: CASSSDRLTGELFF.

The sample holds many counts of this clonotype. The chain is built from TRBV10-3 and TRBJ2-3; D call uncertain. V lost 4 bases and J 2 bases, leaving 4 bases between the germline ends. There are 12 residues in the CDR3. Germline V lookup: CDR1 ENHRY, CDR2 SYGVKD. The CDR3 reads CAISGSTDTQYF. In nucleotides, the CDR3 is TGTGCCATCAGTGGTTCCACAGATACGCAGTATTTT.

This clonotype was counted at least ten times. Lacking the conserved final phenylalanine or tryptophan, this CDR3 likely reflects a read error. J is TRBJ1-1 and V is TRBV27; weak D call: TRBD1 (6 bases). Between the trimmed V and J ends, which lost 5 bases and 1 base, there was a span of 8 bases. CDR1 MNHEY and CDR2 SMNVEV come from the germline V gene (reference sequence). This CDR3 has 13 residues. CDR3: CASSLGQNTEAFL. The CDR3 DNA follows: TGTGCCAGCAGTCTGGGACAGAACACTGAAGCTTTCCTT.

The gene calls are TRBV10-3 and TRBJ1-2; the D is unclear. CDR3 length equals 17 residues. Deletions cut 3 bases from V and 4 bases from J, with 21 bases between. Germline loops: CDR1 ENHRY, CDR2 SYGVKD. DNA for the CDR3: TGTGCCATCAGTGACCTAGCCCACAGACTATTAGGCTATGGCTACACCTTC. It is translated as CAISDLAHRLLGYGYTF.

Here the CDR3 reads CASSSAPSFTGELFF. For the CDR3, the DNA is TGTGCCAGCAGCTCCGCCCCTAGTTTCACCGGGGAGCTGTTTTTT. The chain has TRBV7-6 and TRBJ2-2; unclear D gene. Germline V gene sequence: CDR1 SGHVS, CDR2 FNYEAQ. There are 15 residues in the CDR3. V lost 4 bases and J lost 4, with 13 bases in between.

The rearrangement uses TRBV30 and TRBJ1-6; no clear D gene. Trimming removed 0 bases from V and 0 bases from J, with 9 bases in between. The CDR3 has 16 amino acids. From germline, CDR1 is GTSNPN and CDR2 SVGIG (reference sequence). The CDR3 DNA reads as TGTGCCTGGAGTGTATCTGCGAGCTCCTATAATTCACCCCTCCACTTT. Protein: CAWSVSASSYNSPLHF.

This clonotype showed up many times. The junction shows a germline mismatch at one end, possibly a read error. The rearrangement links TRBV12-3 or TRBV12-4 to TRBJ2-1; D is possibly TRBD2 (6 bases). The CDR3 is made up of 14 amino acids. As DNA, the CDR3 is TGTGCGAGCAGACGCCGATCTAGCGTCGGTGAGCAGTTCTTC. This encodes CASRRRSSVGEQFF.

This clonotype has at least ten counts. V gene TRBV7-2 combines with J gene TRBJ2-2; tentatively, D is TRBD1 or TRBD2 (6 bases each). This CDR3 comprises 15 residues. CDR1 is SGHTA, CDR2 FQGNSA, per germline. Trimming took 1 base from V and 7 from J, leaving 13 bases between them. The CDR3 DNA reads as TGTGCCAGCAGCTTAGTGGGGGGCCTTGGCGGGGAGCTGTTTTTT. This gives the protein CASSLVGGLGGELFF.

CDR3: CSAGLAPSYNEQFF. For the CDR3, the DNA is TGCAGTGCTGGACTAGCACCTTCCTACAATGAGCAGTTCTTC. The chain joins TRBV20-1 to TRBJ2-1; TRBD2 agrees at 8 bases. The trim removed 5 bases at V and 1 base at J, leaving 4 bases unmatched. The CDR3 spans 14 residues. Germline V gene sequence: CDR1 DFQATT, CDR2 SNEGSKA (reference sequence).

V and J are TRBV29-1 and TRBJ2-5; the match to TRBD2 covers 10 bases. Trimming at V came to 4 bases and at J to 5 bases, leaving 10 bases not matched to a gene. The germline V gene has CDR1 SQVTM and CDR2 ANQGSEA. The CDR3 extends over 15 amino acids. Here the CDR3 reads CSVGGWSGGVETQYF. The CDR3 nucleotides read TGCAGCGTTGGAGGGTGGAGCGGGGGGGTGGAGACCCAGTACTTC. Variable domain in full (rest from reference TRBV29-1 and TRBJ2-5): SAVISQKPSRDICQRGTSLTIQCQVDSQVTMMFWYRQQPGQSLTLIATANQGSEATYESGFVIDKFPISRPNLTFSTLTVSNMSPEDSSIYLCSVGGWSGGVETQYFGPGTRLLVL.

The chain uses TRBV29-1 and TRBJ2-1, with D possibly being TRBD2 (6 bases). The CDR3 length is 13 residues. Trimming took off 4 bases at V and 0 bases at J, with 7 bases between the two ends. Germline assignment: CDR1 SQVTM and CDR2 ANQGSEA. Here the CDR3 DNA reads TGCAGCGTTGCGACTAGCTCCTACAATGAGCAGTTCTTC. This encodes CSVATSSYNEQFF.

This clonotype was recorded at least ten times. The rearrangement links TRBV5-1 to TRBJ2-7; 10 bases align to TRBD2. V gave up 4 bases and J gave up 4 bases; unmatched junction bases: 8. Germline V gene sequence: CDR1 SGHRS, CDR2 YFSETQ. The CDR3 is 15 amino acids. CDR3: CASSQNLAGVYEQYF. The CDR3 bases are TGCGCCAGCAGCCAAAACCTAGCGGGAGTTTACGAGCAGTACTTC.

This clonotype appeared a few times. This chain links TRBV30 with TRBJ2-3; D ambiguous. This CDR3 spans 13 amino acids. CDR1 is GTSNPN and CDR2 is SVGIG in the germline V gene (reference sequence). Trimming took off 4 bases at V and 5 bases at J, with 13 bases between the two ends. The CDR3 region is CAWTIGMGDTQYF. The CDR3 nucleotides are TGTGCCTGGACCATTGGCATGGGAGATACGCAGTATTTT.

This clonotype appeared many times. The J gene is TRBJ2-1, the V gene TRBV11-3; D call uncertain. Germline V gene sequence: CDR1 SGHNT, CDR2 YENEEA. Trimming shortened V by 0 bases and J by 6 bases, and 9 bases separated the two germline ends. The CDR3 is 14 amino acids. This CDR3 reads CASSLEGNGNEQFF. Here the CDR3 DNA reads TGTGCCAGCAGCTTAGAGGGAAATGGCAATGAGCAGTTCTTC. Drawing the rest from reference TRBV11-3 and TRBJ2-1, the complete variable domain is EAGVVQSPRYKIIEKKQPVAFWCNPISGHNTLYWYLQNLGQGPELLIRYENEEAVDDSQLPKDRFSAERLKGVDSTLKIQPAELGDSAVYLCASSLEGNGNEQFFGPGTRLTVL.

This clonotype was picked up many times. CDR3 amino acids: CSVEGVTEAFF. As DNA, the CDR3 is TGCAGCGTTGAGGGAGTTACTGAAGCTTTCTTT. The chain couples TRBV29-1 to TRBJ1-1; D is ambiguous. Germline V lookup: CDR1 SQVTM, CDR2 ANQGSEA. The length of the CDR3 is 11 residues. Trimming cost V 3 bases and J 5 bases, with 7 bases left between them.

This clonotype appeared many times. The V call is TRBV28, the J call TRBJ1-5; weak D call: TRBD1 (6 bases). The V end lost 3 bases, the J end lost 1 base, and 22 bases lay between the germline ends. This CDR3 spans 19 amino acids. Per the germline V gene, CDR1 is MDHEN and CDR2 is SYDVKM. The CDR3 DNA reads TGTGCCAGCAGTTTGTCCTCGTTTTCAGGGGCGCTGAGCAATCAGCCCCAGCATTTT. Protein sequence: CASSLSSFSGALSNQPQHF.

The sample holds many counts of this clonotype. The CDR3 protein is CASSLGGGVLDEQFF. As DNA, the CDR3 is TGTGCCAGCAGTTTGGGAGGGGGCGTCCTCGATGAGCAGTTCTTC. The rearrangement uses TRBV28 and TRBJ2-1; the D call may be TRBD1 or TRBD2 (7 bases each). Germline assignment: CDR1 MDHEN and CDR2 SYDVKM. V gave up 3 bases and J gave up 8 bases, with 17 bases separating them. The CDR3 is 15 residues long.

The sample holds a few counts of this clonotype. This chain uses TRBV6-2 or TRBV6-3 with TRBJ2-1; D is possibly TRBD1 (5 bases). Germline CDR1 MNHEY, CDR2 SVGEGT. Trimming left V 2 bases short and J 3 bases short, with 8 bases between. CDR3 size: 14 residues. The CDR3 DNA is TGTGCCAGCAGTTACCCGACAGTCTACAATGAGCAGTTCTTC. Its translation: CASSYPTVYNEQFF.

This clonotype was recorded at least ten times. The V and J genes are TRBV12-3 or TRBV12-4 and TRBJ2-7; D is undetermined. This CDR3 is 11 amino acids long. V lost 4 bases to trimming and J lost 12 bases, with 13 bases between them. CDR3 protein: CASSSGTSLYF. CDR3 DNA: TGTGCCAGCAGTTCGGGCACCTCGCTGTACTTC.

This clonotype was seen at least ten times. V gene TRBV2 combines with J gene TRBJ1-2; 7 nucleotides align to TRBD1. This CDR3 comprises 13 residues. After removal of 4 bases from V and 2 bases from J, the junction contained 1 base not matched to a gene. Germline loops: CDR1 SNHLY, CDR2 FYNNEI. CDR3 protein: CASSAGGNYGYTF. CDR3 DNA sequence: TGTGCCAGCAGTGCAGGGGGAAACTATGGCTACACCTTC.

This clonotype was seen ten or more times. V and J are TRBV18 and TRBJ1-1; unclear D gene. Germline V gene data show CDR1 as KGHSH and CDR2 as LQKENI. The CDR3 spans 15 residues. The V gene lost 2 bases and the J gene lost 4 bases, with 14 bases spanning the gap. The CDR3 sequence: CASSPSEFPTTEAFF. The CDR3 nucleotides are TGTGCCAGCTCACCATCGGAGTTCCCGACCACTGAAGCTTTCTTT.